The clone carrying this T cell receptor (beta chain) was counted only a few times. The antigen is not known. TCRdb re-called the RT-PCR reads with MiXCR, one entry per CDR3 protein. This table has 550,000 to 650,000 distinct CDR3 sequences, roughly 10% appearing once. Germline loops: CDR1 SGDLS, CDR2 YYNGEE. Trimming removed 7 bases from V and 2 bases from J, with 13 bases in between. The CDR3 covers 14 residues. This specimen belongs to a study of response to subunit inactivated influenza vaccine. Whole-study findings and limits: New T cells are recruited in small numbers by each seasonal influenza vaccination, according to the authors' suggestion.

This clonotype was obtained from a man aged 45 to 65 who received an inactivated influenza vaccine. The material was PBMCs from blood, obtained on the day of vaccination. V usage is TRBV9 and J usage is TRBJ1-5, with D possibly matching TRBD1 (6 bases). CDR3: CASGGGAGNQPQHF. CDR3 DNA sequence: TGTGCCAGCGGAGGGGGAGCTGGCAATCAGCCCCAGCATTTT.